Listed below are T cell receptor beta chains from one sample, sequenced in a study of yellow fever vaccine responses in identical twins. TCRdb redid the calling of the RT-PCR reads with MiXCR, one entry per CDR3 protein. Of 2,000 to 2,500 distinct CDR3 sequences in the sample, roughly 80% were seen once. The material was T cells from blood (PBMCs), unsorted or a sorted subset (not recorded which), obtained before or after yellow fever vaccination (not recorded which). The receptors stem from a woman in her late teens or twenties who received the yellow fever vaccine. Both conserved end residues are part of each CDR3. The order of the fields is J gene, D gene, V gene, clone size, CDR3 protein, CDR3 DNA. D genes are given only for firm matches. Clone size is shown for a subset of rows, as once, few, many or a class of expanded clone.

J gene: TRBJ2-7; D gene: TRBD1; V gene: TRBV20-1; clone size: -; CDR3 protein: CSAWGTGGDEQYF; CDR3 DNA: TGCAGTGCCTGGGGGACAGGGGGCGACGAGCAGTACTTC
J gene: TRBJ1-1; D gene: -; V gene: TRBV10-3; clone size: -; CDR3 protein: CATTTGEMNTEAFF; CDR3 DNA: TGTGCCACAACGACCGGGGAGATGAACACTGAAGCTTTCTTT
J gene: TRBJ2-4; D gene: TRBD2; V gene: TRBV5-1; clone size: -; CDR3 protein: CASERVSLAGGKNIQYF; CDR3 DNA: TGCGCCTCCGAGAGGGTCTCTTTAGCGGGAGGGAAAAACATTCAGTACTTC
J gene: TRBJ1-1; D gene: TRBD1; V gene: TRBV4-1; clone size: few; CDR3 protein: CASRQGLNTEAFF; CDR3 DNA: TGCGCCAGTCGACAGGGATTGAACACTGAAGCTTTCTTT
J gene: TRBJ2-5; D gene: -; V gene: TRBV24-1; clone size: once; CDR3 protein: CATSDFEGVQETQYF; CDR3 DNA: TGTGCCACCAGTGATTTTGAGGGTGTCCAAGAGACCCAGTACTTC
J gene: TRBJ1-6; D gene: -; V gene: TRBV3-1; clone size: -; CDR3 protein: CASSPSDIRVGNSPLHF; CDR3 DNA: TGTGCCAGCAGCCCTTCTGACATCAGGGTCGGGAATTCACCCCTCCACTTT
J gene: TRBJ2-1; D gene: TRBD2; V gene: TRBV2; clone size: -; CDR3 protein: CASSEIGRGYNEQFF; CDR3 DNA: TGTGCCAGCAGTGAAATAGGGAGGGGTTACAATGAGCAGTTCTTC
J gene: TRBJ2-7; D gene: -; V gene: TRBV20-1; clone size: -; CDR3 protein: CSARDLTRNYEQYF; CDR3 DNA: TGCAGTGCTAGAGATCTTACTCGAAACTACGAGCAGTACTTC
J gene: TRBJ1-1; D gene: -; V gene: TRBV12-3/TRBV12-4; clone size: once; CDR3 protein: CASSKGVFTEAFF; CDR3 DNA: TGTGCCAGCAGCAAGGGGGTGTTCACTGAAGCTTTCTTT
J gene: TRBJ1-1; D gene: TRBD1; V gene: TRBV5-1; clone size: few; CDR3 protein: CASRMGQGNTEAFF; CDR3 DNA: TGCGCCAGCAGGATGGGACAGGGAAACACTGAAGCTTTCTTT
J gene: TRBJ1-2; D gene: TRBD1; V gene: TRBV10-3; clone size: -; CDR3 protein: CAALTGSGGYTF; CDR3 DNA: TGTGCCGCCCTGACAGGGTCGGGTGGCTACACCTTC
J gene: TRBJ2-1; D gene: -; V gene: TRBV28; clone size: -; CDR3 protein: CASSLLVGGLNEQFF; CDR3 DNA: TGTGCCAGCAGTTTATTGGTTGGGGGGCTCAATGAGCAGTTCTTC
J gene: TRBJ2-1; D gene: TRBD2; V gene: TRBV18; clone size: -; CDR3 protein: CASSPEGSGSFYEQFF; CDR3 DNA: TGTGCCAGCTCACCAGAGGGTAGCGGGAGTTTCTATGAGCAGTTCTTC
J gene: TRBJ1-3; D gene: TRBD1; V gene: TRBV29-1; clone size: -; CDR3 protein: CSVEGDGQALGNTIYF; CDR3 DNA: TGCAGCGTTGAAGGCGATGGACAGGCCCTTGGAAACACCATATATTTT
J gene: TRBJ2-1; D gene: TRBD2; V gene: TRBV14; clone size: -; CDR3 protein: CASSQVTSGPYNEQFF; CDR3 DNA: TGTGCCAGCAGCCAGGTCACTAGCGGACCCTACAATGAGCAGTTCTTC
J gene: TRBJ2-1; D gene: TRBD2; V gene: TRBV7-6; clone size: -; CDR3 protein: CASSLGTSVYNEQFF; CDR3 DNA: TGTGCCAGCAGCCTTGGGACTAGCGTCTACAATGAGCAGTTCTTC
J gene: TRBJ2-7; D gene: TRBD2; V gene: TRBV14; clone size: -; CDR3 protein: CASSQELAGAYEQYF; CDR3 DNA: TGTGCCAGCAGCCAAGAGCTGGCGGGAGCCTACGAGCAGTACTTC
J gene: TRBJ2-7; D gene: TRBD1; V gene: TRBV5-1; clone size: -; CDR3 protein: CASSFGTDSYEQYF; CDR3 DNA: TGCGCCAGCAGCTTCGGGACAGATTCCTACGAGCAGTACTTC
J gene: TRBJ1-2; D gene: TRBD1; V gene: TRBV23-1; clone size: -; CDR3 protein: CASSQWPGGYGYTF; CDR3 DNA: TGCGCCAGCAGTCAATGGCCAGGGGGTTATGGCTACACCTTC
J gene: TRBJ1-3; D gene: -; V gene: TRBV5-1; clone size: -; CDR3 protein: CASSNPHSGNTIYF; CDR3 DNA: TGCGCCAGCAGCAATCCTCACTCTGGAAACACCATATATTTT
J gene: TRBJ1-5; D gene: -; V gene: TRBV28; clone size: -; CDR3 protein: CASLGSNQPQHF; CDR3 DNA: TGTGCCAGCCTGGGGAGCAATCAGCCCCAGCATTTT
J gene: TRBJ2-2; D gene: -; V gene: TRBV27; clone size: -; CDR3 protein: CASSPNTGELFF; CDR3 DNA: TGTGCCAGCAGTCCAAACACCGGGGAGCTGTTCTTT
J gene: TRBJ2-1; D gene: -; V gene: TRBV10-2; clone size: -; CDR3 protein: CASSTGTIMWAEQFF; CDR3 DNA: TGCGCCAGCAGTACCGGGACCATCATGTGGGCTGAGCAGTTCTTC
J gene: TRBJ1-2; D gene: -; V gene: TRBV15; clone size: once; CDR3 protein: CATSRAGDNYGYTF; CDR3 DNA: TGTGCCACCAGCAGAGCCGGGGATAACTATGGCTACACCTTC
J gene: TRBJ2-5; D gene: TRBD1; V gene: TRBV29-1; clone size: -; CDR3 protein: CSMTGLWETQYF; CDR3 DNA: TGCAGCATGACAGGGCTTTGGGAGACCCAGTACTTC
J gene: TRBJ2-7; D gene: TRBD2; V gene: TRBV2; clone size: once; CDR3 protein: CASLLAGGYEQYF; CDR3 DNA: TGTGCCAGCTTACTAGCGGGAGGTTACGAGCAGTACTTC
J gene: TRBJ1-4; D gene: -; V gene: TRBV29-1; clone size: -; CDR3 protein: CSVFAGINEKLFF; CDR3 DNA: TGCAGCGTTTTTGCGGGAATTAATGAAAAACTGTTTTTT
J gene: TRBJ1-1; D gene: TRBD1; V gene: TRBV11-1; clone size: -; CDR3 protein: CASSWTGNTEAFF; CDR3 DNA: TGTGCCAGCAGCTGGACAGGGAACACTGAAGCTTTCTTT
J gene: TRBJ2-1; D gene: -; V gene: TRBV11-1; clone size: -; CDR3 protein: CASSFPGRWQFF; CDR3 DNA: TGTGCCAGCAGCTTCCCTGGGAGGTGGCAGTTCTTC
J gene: TRBJ2-2; D gene: -; V gene: TRBV11-2; clone size: -; CDR3 protein: CASSFLNTGELFF; CDR3 DNA: TGTGCCAGCAGCTTCTTGAACACCGGGGAGCTGTTTTTT
J gene: TRBJ2-7; D gene: TRBD2; V gene: TRBV19; clone size: -; CDR3 protein: CASSIGEGDYEQYF; CDR3 DNA: TGTGCCAGTAGTATCGGGGAGGGAGACTACGAGCAGTACTTC
J gene: TRBJ2-1; D gene: -; V gene: TRBV28; clone size: -; CDR3 protein: CASSSRRAEHSYNEQFF; CDR3 DNA: TGTGCCAGCAGTTCTCGGCGGGCCGAACATTCCTACAATGAGCAGTTCTTC
J gene: TRBJ1-6; D gene: -; V gene: TRBV19; clone size: -; CDR3 protein: CASSGTDVSYNSPLHF; CDR3 DNA: TGTGCCAGTAGTGGAACAGACGTCTCCTATAATTCACCCCTCCACTTT
J gene: TRBJ2-1; D gene: -; V gene: TRBV2; clone size: -; CDR3 protein: CASSARLWPNAVDNEQFF; CDR3 DNA: TGTGCCAGCAGTGCGCGCCTTTGGCCGAACGCGGTGGACAATGAGCAGTTCTTC
J gene: TRBJ1-2; D gene: TRBD1; V gene: TRBV11-2; clone size: -; CDR3 protein: CASREVTGEYGYTF; CDR3 DNA: TGTGCCAGCAGGGAAGTGACAGGGGAATATGGCTACACCTTC
J gene: TRBJ1-1; D gene: -; V gene: TRBV27; clone size: -; CDR3 protein: CASSLGARVYTEAFF; CDR3 DNA: TGTGCCAGCAGTTTAGGGGCCAGGGTCTACACTGAAGCTTTCTTT
J gene: TRBJ2-1; D gene: -; V gene: TRBV7-9; clone size: once; CDR3 protein: CASSLGGTNNEQFF; CDR3 DNA: TGTGCCAGCAGCTTAGGTGGGACCAACAATGAGCAGTTCTTC
J gene: TRBJ2-1; D gene: TRBD2; V gene: TRBV20-1; clone size: -; CDR3 protein: CSARETSGWDNEQFF; CDR3 DNA: TGCAGTGCTAGAGAGACTAGCGGGTGGGACAATGAGCAGTTCTTC
J gene: TRBJ1-1; D gene: -; V gene: TRBV2; clone size: -; CDR3 protein: CASWKRVENTEAFF; CDR3 DNA: TGTGCCAGCTGGAAGAGGGTCGAGAACACTGAAGCTTTCTTT